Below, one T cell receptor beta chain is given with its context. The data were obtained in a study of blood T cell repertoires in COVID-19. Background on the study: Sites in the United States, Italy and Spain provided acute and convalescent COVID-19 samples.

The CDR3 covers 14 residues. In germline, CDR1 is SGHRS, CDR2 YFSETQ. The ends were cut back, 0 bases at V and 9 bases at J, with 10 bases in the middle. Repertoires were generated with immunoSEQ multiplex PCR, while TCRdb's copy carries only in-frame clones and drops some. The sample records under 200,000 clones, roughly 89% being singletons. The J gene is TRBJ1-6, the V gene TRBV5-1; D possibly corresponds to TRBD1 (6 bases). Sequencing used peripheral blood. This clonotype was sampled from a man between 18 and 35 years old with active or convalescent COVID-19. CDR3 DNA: TGCGCCAGCAGCTTGGCAGGGGAGGGTTCACCCCTCCACTTT. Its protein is CASSLAGEGSPLHF.